The 26 T cell receptor beta chains presented below share a single source sample, sequenced in a study of cytomegalovirus exposure and HLA in healthy donors listed by TCRdb under 2017. Receptor amplification or capture employed the immunoSEQ multiplex PCR assay. The source is immuneACCESS, and TCRdb retained only in-frame sequences with V and J called. Part of the clones is not carried over; for the studies checked, unresolved V genes explain less than half of this, and the remainder is unexplained. This sample comprises about 38,000 clones, roughly 93% of them detected only once. The top ten clonotypes cover around 3.4% of the sample. The sequencing sample was made of PBMCs. The receptors were sampled from a man between 18 and 35 years old in good health and CMV-seronegative.

The chain employs TRBV6-1 and TRBJ1-4, with 9 bases aligning to TRBD1. The junction had 9 bases not matched to a gene; V was cut back by 2 bases and J by 8 bases. This CDR3 has 16 amino acids. Germline assignment: CDR1 MNHNS and CDR2 SASEGT. CDR3 DNA sequence: TGTGCCAGCAGTGAAACTCCGGGACAGGGTGGCGAAAAACTGTTTTTT. It yields the protein CASSETPGQGGEKLFF.

This chain uses TRBV11-2 with TRBJ1-1, with 8 bases fitting TRBD1. The CDR3 spans 16 residues. Germline assignment: CDR1 SGHAT and CDR2 FQNNGV. J was trimmed by 4 bases and V by 2 bases; bases with no gene match: 9. CDR3 in amino acids: CASSLIQTGVGTEAFF. CDR3 nucleotides: TGTGCCAGCAGCTTAATACAGACAGGGGTAGGCACTGAAGCTTTCTTT.

This clone has just one count. V is TRBV6-5 and J is TRBJ1-1, with D possibly TRBD1 on 6 matching bases. V was shortened by 6 bases and J by 1 base, with 12 bases between the two germline ends. The germline V gene has CDR1 MNHEY and CDR2 SVGAGI. The CDR3 has 14 amino acids. The CDR3 loop reads CASSLRTENTEAFF. The CDR3, as DNA: TGTGCCAGCAGCCTCAGGACAGAGAACACTGAAGCTTTCTTT.

The chain has TRBV5-6 and TRBJ2-5, with D hard to call. The CDR3 contains 14 residues. CDR1 and CDR2 (germline): SGHDT, YYEEEE. Trimming removed 2 bases at V and 0 bases at J, with 8 bases between. The DNA of the CDR3 is TGTGCCAGCAGCTTCGGAGCGTACCAAGAGACCCAGTACTTC. Translating it yields CASSFGAYQETQYF.

The chain combines TRBV15 with TRBJ2-3; D is perhaps TRBD2 (5 bases). The CDR3 spans 15 residues. Trimming removed 1 base at V and 2 bases at J, with 10 bases between. Germline CDR1 and CDR2: LNHNV and YYDKDF (reference sequence). The CDR3 loop is CATSRGLDSTDTQYF. The CDR3 bases are TGTGCCACCAGCAGAGGCTTGGACTCCACAGATACGCAGTATTTT. Drawing the rest from reference TRBV15 and TRBJ2-3, the complete variable domain is DAMVIQNPRYQVTQFGKPVTLSCSQTLNHNVMYWYQQKSSQAPKLLFHYYDKDFNNEADTPDNFQSRRPNTSFCFLDIRSPGLGDTAMYLCATSRGLDSTDTQYFGPGTRLTVL.

This rearrangement joins TRBV5-6 to TRBJ2-5; possible D gene TRBD2, 5 bases. Germline assignment: CDR1 SGHDT and CDR2 YYEEEE. The CDR3 runs to 11 residues. The V and J ends lost 4 bases and 9 bases respectively, with 10 bases between them. The CDR3 spells CASSTSLAQYF. The CDR3 DNA sequence: TGTGCCAGCAGCACCTCACTAGCCCAGTACTTC.

Regarding this clone: A read error may produce the germline difference seen at one junction end. This chain uses TRBV7-7 with TRBJ2-2, with D tentatively TRBD1 (9 bases). Germline CDR1 and CDR2: SSHAT and FNYEAQ (reference sequence). The CDR3 sequence is 18 residues long. The CDR3 is CASSLEDRGSGRTGELFF. The DNA of the CDR3 is TGTGCTAGCAGCTTAGAGGACAGGGGCAGCGGGAGAACCGGGGAGCTGTTTTTT.

The chain has TRBV27 and TRBJ2-7, with 7 nucleotides matching TRBD1. J was trimmed by 3 bases and V by 10 bases; bases with no gene match: 3. Germline-derived CDR1 and CDR2 are MNHEY and SMNVEV (reference sequence). This CDR3 comprises 11 residues. DNA of the CDR3: TGTGCCACCCGACAGGGCTACGAGCAGTACTTC. Its translation is CATRQGYEQYF.

V and J are TRBV5-1 and TRBJ2-5, with 8 bases aligning to TRBD1. J lost 4 bases, V lost 4 bases, and 9 bases had no gene match. The CDR3 has 15 amino acids. From germline, CDR1 is SGHRS and CDR2 YFSETQ. CDR3 protein: CASSRELGTGETQYF. The CDR3 DNA follows: TGCGCCAGCAGCAGAGAACTCGGGACAGGAGAGACCCAGTACTTC.

This clone was found once. The chain employs TRBV5-5 and TRBJ1-4; tentatively, D is TRBD1 (6 bases). The germline V and J ends were trimmed by 1 base and 8 bases, with 15 bases remaining between them. The CDR3 consists of 15 residues. The V gene's germline CDR1 is SGHKS and CDR2 YYEKEE (reference sequence). The DNA of the CDR3 is TGTGCCAGCAGCTTGAAGTCAGGGGATGAGGAAAAACTGTTTTTT. Its translation is CASSLKSGDEEKLFF.

This clone was recorded once. This rearrangement joins TRBV29-1 to TRBJ2-7, with unresolved D. Looked up from germline, CDR1 is SQVTM and CDR2 is ANQGSEA. The CDR3 loop spans 12 amino acids. V was shortened by 5 bases and J by 0 bases, with 8 bases between the two germline ends. CDR3: CSVTTSSYEQYF. CDR3 bases: TGCAGCGTTACAACATCCTCCTACGAGCAGTACTTC.

The chain employs TRBV6-5 and TRBJ2-1, with 11 bases fitting TRBD2. Germline CDR1 MNHEY, CDR2 SVGAGI. The CDR3 has 16 amino acids. With 2 bases clipped from V and 8 bases from J, the junction kept 8 bases outside the gene matches. DNA of the CDR3: TGTGCCAGCAGTTACGTCCTAGCGGGGGGTGTAGATGAGCAGTTCTTC. It translates to CASSYVLAGGVDEQFF.

The V call is TRBV30, the J call TRBJ1-6, with TRBD1 as a possible D gene (6 bases). The CDR3 has 15 amino acids. Per the germline V gene, CDR1 is GTSNPN and CDR2 is SVGIG (reference sequence). V was trimmed by 3 bases and J by 2 bases, leaving 11 bases between them. The chain's CDR3 is CAWSIGTPYNSPLHF. The CDR3 DNA reads TGTGCCTGGAGCATCGGGACACCCTATAATTCACCCCTCCACTTT.

The genes are TRBV7-9 and TRBJ1-1; D may be TRBD1 (6 bases). CDR1 is SEHNR and CDR2 is FQNEAQ in the germline V gene (reference sequence). The V gene lost 1 base and the J gene lost 4 bases, with 10 bases spanning the gap. CDR3 length: 14 amino acids. CDR3 DNA: TGTGCCAGCAGCTTAGAAGGGGGGGGCACTGAAGCTTTCTTT. Its translation is CASSLEGGGTEAFF.

The chain carries TRBV19 and TRBJ1-2; perhaps TRBD1 as D (5 bases). The germline V gene has CDR1 LNHDA and CDR2 SQIVND (reference sequence). Between the trimmed V and J ends, which lost 8 bases and 8 bases, there was a span of 18 bases. This CDR3 contains 13 residues. CDR3 protein: CASSQALVGGYTF. The CDR3 DNA is TGTGCCAGTTCACAGGCGTTGGTAGGAGGCTACACCTTC.

The rearrangement joins TRBV9 to TRBJ2-1; D is ambiguous. This CDR3 region has 15 residues. Trimming shortened V by 2 bases and J by 10 bases, and 19 bases separated the two germline ends. Per germline, CDR1 SGDLS and CDR2 YYNGEE. The CDR3 here is CASSVTDGAPWEQFF. The CDR3 bases are TGTGCCAGCAGCGTCACCGACGGAGCGCCGTGGGAGCAGTTCTTC.

This clone appeared a single time. The chain has TRBV19 and TRBJ1-2; TRBD1 matches at 11 bases. CDR1 LNHDA and CDR2 SQIVND come from the germline V gene (reference sequence). After removal of 1 base from V and 6 bases from J, the junction contained 10 bases not matched to a gene. The CDR3 is made up of 17 amino acids. The CDR3 coding sequence is TGTGCCAGTAGTATAGGTGGACAGGGGGCGTTTAGGAATGGCTACACCTTC. It encodes CASSIGGQGAFRNGYTF.

The J gene is TRBJ1-2, the V gene TRBV6-1; the D is unclear. V lost 1 base to trimming and J lost 1 base, with 10 bases between them. Germline lookup yields CDR1 MNHNS and CDR2 SASEGT. This CDR3 has 15 residues. Written as DNA, the CDR3 is TGTGCCAGCAGTGAAGAAAAGACAAGTAACTATGGCTACACCTTC. The encoded protein is CASSEEKTSNYGYTF.

This clone was detected only once. J is TRBJ2-5 and V is TRBV10-1, with 7 positions matching TRBD1. CDR1 WNHNN and CDR2 SYGVQD come from the germline V gene (reference sequence). The CDR3 totals 18 residues. With V trimmed by 0 bases and J by 1 base, 11 bases remained unmatched. The CDR3 spells CASSESTGPSTLQETQYF. In DNA form, the CDR3 reads TGCGCCAGCAGTGAGTCGACAGGGCCCTCGACCCTCCAAGAGACCCAGTACTTC.

This clone is a singleton in its sample. This chain joins TRBV5-4 and TRBJ1-5; no reliable D call. This CDR3 comprises 14 residues. V was pared by 4 bases and J by 0 bases, with 8 bases between. Germline V gene sequence: CDR1 SGHNT, CDR2 YYREEE (reference sequence). The chain's CDR3 is CASSAGISNQPQHF. The CDR3 bases are TGTGCCAGCAGCGCGGGAATTAGCAATCAGCCCCAGCATTTT. The whole variable domain, filled in from reference TRBV5-4 and TRBJ1-5, reads ETGVTQSPTHLIKTRGQQVTLRCSSQSGHNTVSWYQQALGQGPQFIFQYYREEENGRGNFPPRFSGLQFPNYSSELNVNALELDDSALYLCASSAGISNQPQHFGDGTRLSIL.

The rearrangement links TRBV2 to TRBJ1-2; 10 nucleotides line up with TRBD1. The junction had 9 bases not matched to a gene; V was cut back by 6 bases and J by 5 bases. The V gene's germline CDR1 is SNHLY and CDR2 FYNNEI. The CDR3 has 15 residues. As DNA, the CDR3 is TGTGCCAGCAGGGACGGACAGGGGGGGAGGTATGGCTACACCTTC. This codes for CASRDGQGGRYGYTF.

The chain has TRBV28 and TRBJ2-5; 11 nucleotides line up with TRBD1. Germline CDR1 reads MDHEN; CDR2 reads SYDVKM. V shed 6 bases, J shed 3 bases, and the junction held 18 bases outside the gene matches. The CDR3 extends over 19 amino acids. The CDR3 sequence: CASSWDRGLGNMIKETQYF. The DNA of the CDR3 is TGTGCCAGCAGCTGGGACAGGGGGTTGGGCAATATGATCAAAGAGACCCAGTACTTC.

This clone was seen more than once but under ten times. The chain carries TRBV9 and TRBJ1-2, with TRBD1 matching over 12 bases. The ends lost 0 bases at V and 8 bases at J; junction bases unmatched: 2. The CDR3 loop spans 14 amino acids. The germline V gene encodes CDR1 SGDLS and CDR2 YYNGEE. CDR3 in amino acids: CASSVEGQGAGYTF. CDR3 coding DNA: TGTGCCAGCAGCGTAGAGGGACAGGGGGCGGGCTACACCTTC.

This clone was counted a few times. V is TRBV6-1 and J is TRBJ1-6; TRBD1 might be the D (5 bases). The CDR3 runs to 12 residues. V shed 3 bases and J shed 9 bases, with 6 bases lying between them. From germline, CDR1 is MNHNS and CDR2 SASEGT. CDR3 DNA: TGTGCCAGCAGTGAGACAGCTTCACCCCTCCACTTT. Residues: CASSETASPLHF.

V gene TRBV10-3 combines with J gene TRBJ1-6; D is perhaps TRBD1 (6 bases). Germline V CDR1 and CDR2: ENHRY, SYGVKD. The CDR3 runs to 14 residues. V lost 6 bases and J lost 7, with 13 bases in between. The CDR3 protein is CAIRTGLGNSPLHF. The CDR3 region has the DNA TGTGCCATCAGAACAGGGTTGGGGAATTCACCCCTCCACTTT.

CDR3 sequence (DNA): TGTGCCAGCAGCGCTAGCGGGAGTGGGAATGAGCAGTTCTTC. Its protein product is CASSASGSGNEQFF. The V call is TRBV9, the J call TRBJ2-1; 10 bases map to TRBD2. CDR3 length: 14 amino acids. The germline gives CDR1 SGDLS, CDR2 YYNGEE. V lost 3 bases to trimming and J lost 7 bases; unmatched junction nucleotides: 4.